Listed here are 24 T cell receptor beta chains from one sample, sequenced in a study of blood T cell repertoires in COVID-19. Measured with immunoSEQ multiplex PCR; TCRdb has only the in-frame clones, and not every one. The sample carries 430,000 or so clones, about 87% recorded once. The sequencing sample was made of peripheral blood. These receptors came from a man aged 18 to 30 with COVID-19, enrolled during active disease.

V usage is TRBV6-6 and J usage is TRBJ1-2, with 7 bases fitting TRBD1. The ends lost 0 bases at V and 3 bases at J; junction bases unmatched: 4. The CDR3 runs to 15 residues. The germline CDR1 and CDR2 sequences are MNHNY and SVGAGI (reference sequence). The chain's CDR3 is CASSYSRRGHYGYTF. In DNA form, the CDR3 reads TGTGCCAGCAGTTACTCGAGGAGGGGGCACTATGGCTACACCTTC.

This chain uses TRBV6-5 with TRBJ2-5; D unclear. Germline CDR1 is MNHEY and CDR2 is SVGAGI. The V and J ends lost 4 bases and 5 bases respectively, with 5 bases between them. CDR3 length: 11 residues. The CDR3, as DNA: TGTGCCAGCAGTTTCGGGGAGACCCAGTACTTC. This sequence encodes CASSFGETQYF.

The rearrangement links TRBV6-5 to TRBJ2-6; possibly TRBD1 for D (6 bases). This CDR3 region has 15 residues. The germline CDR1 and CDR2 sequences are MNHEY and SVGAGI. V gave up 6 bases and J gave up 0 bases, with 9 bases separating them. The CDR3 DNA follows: TGTGCCAGCAGGCAGGGGAGCTCTGGGGCCAACGTCCTGACTTTC. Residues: CASRQGSSGANVLTF.

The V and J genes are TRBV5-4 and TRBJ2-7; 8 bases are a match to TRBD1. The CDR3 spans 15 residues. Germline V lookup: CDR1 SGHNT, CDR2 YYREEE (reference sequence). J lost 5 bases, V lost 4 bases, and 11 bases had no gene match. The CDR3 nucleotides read TGTGCCAGCAGCCCATCCAGGGGGCCGTTTGACGAGCAGTACTTC. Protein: CASSPSRGPFDEQYF.

CDR3 coding DNA: TGTGCCAGCAGTGAACGTCAGCCCCAGCATTTT. This gives the protein CASSERQPQHF. The rearrangement joins TRBV6-1 to TRBJ1-5; D uncertain. This CDR3 has 11 residues. Germline V gives CDR1 MNHNS, CDR2 SASEGT. Trimming stripped 2 bases from V and 6 bases from J, with 2 bases between.

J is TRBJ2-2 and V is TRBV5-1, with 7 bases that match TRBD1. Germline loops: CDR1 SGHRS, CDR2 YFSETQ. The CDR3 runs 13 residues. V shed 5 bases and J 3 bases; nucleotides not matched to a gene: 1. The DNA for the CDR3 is TGCGCCAGCAGTACAGGGGACACCGGGGAGCTGTTTTTT. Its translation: CASSTGDTGELFF.

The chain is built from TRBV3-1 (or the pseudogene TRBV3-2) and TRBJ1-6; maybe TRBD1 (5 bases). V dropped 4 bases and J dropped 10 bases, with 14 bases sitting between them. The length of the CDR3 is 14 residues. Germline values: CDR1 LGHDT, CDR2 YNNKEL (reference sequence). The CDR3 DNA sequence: TGTGCCAGCAGCCGACAGTCGGGAGAGTCACCCCTCCACTTT. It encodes CASSRQSGESPLHF.

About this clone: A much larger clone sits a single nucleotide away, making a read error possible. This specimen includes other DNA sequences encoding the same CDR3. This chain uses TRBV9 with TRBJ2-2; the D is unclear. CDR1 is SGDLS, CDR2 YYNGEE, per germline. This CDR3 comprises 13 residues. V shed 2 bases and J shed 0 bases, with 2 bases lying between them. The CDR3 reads CASSVSNTGELFF. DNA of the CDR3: TGTGCCAGCAGCGTCTCGAACACCGGGGAGCTGTTTTTT.

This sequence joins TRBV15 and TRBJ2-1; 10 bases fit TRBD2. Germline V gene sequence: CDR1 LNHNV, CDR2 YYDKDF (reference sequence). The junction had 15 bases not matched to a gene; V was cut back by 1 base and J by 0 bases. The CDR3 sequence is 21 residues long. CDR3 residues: CATSRVSVWKASGSSYNEQFF. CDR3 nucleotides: TGTGCCACCAGCAGAGTGAGTGTTTGGAAGGCTAGCGGGAGCTCCTACAATGAGCAGTTCTTC.

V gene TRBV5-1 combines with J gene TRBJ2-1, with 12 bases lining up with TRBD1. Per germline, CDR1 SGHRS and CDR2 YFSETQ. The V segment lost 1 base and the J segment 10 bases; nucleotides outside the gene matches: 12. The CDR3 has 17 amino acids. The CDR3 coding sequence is TGCGCCAGCAGCTTGCCTGGGACAGGGGGCGTAAGAAACGAGCAGTTCTTC. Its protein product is CASSLPGTGGVRNEQFF.

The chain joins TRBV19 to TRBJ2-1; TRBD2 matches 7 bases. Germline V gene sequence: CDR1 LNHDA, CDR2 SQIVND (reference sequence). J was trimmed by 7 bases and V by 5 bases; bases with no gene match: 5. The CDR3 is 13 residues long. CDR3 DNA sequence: TGTGCCAGTAGTGTGTTGGGAGGGAATGAGCAGTTCTTC. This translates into CASSVLGGNEQFF.

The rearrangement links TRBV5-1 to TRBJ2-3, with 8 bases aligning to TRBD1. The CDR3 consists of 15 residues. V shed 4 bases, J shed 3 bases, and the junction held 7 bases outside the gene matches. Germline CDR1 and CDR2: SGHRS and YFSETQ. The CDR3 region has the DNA TGCGCCAGCAGCAGGGTGACAGGGGAAACAGATACGCAGTATTTT. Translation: CASSRVTGETDTQYF.

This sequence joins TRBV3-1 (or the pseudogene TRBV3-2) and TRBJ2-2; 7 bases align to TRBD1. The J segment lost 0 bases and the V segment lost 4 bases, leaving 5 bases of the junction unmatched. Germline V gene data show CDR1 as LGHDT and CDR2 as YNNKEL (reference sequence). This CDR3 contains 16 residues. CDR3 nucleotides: TGTGCCAGCAGCCGTTTCGGGACAGCGAACACCGGGGAGCTGTTTTTT. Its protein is CASSRFGTANTGELFF.

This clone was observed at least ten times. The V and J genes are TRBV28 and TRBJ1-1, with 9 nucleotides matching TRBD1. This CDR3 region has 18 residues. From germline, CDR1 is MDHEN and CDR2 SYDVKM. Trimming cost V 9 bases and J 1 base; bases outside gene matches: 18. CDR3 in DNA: TGTGCCAGTCCCCGGGACAGGGTGAGAAATAGTGAGAACACTGAAGCTTTCTTT. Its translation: CASPRDRVRNSENTEAFF.

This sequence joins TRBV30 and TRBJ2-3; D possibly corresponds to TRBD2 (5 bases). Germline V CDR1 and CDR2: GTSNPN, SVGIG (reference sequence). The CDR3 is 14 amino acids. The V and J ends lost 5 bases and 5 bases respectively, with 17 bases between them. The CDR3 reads CAWVPSSSGDTQYF. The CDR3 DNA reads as TGTGCCTGGGTTCCTAGCTCCTCGGGAGATACGCAGTATTTT.

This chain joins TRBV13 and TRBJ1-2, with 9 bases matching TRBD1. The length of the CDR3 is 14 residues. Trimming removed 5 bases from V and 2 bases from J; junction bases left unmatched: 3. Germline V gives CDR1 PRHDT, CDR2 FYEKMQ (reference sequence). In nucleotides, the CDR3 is TGTGCCAGCAGCCCCGGACAGGGGAACTATGGCTACACCTTC. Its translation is CASSPGQGNYGYTF.

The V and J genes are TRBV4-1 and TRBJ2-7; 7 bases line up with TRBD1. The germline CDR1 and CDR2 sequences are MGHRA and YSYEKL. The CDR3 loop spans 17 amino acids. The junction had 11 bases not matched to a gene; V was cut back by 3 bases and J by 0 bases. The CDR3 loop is CASSHPIRGQASYEQYF. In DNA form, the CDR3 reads TGCGCCAGCAGCCACCCCATAAGAGGACAGGCCTCCTACGAGCAGTACTTC.

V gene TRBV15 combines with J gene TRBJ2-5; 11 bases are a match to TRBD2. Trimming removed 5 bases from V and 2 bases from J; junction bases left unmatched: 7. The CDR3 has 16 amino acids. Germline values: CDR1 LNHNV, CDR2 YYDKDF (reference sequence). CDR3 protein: CATSLIGLAGQETQYF. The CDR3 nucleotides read TGTGCCACCAGCCTAATCGGACTAGCGGGTCAAGAGACCCAGTACTTC.

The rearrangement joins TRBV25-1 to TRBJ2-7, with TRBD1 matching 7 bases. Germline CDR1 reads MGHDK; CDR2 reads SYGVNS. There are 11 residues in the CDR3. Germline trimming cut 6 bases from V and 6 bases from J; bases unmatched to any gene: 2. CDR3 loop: CASRGTAEQYF. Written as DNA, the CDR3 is TGTGCCAGCAGGGGGACAGCCGAGCAGTACTTC.

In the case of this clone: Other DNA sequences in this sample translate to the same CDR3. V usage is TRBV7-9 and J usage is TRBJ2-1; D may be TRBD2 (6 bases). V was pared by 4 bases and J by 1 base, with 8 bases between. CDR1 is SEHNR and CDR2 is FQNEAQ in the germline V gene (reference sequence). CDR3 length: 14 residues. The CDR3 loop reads CASSSGSSYNEQFF. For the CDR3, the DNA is TGTGCCAGCAGCTCCGGGAGTTCCTACAATGAGCAGTTCTTC.

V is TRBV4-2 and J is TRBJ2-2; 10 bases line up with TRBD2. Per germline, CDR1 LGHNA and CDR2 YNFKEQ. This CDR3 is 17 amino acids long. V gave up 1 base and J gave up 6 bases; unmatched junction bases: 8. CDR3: CASSQARLAGDAGELFF. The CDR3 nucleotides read TGTGCCAGCAGCCAAGCGCGTCTAGCGGGGGACGCCGGGGAGCTGTTTTTT.

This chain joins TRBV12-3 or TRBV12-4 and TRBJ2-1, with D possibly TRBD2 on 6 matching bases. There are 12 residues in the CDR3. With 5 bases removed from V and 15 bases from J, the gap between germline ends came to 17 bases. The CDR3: CASSTTRPPGFF. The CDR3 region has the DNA TGTGCCAGCAGTACGACTAGACCCCCAGGGTTCTTC.

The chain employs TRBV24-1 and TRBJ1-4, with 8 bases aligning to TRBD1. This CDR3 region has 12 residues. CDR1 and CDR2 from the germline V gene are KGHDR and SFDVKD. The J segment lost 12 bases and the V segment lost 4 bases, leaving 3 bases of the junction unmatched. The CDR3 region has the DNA TGTGCCACCAGTGACGGACAGGGAGAACTGTTTTTT. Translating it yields CATSDGQGELFF.

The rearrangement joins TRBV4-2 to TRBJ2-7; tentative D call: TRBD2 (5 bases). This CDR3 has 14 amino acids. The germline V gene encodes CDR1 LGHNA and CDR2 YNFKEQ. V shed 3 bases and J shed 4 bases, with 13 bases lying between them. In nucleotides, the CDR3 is TGTGCCAGCAGCCACGCCGGGATCCGATACGAGCAGTACTTC. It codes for CASSHAGIRYEQYF.